This TCR beta chain was sequenced during a study of regulatory T cells in long-lasting Graves disease. This sample's time point: newly diagnosed GD, antithyroid drugs for less than 3 months. Preparation of the TCR library used RNA extracted from PBMCs. This CDR3 is 17 amino acids long. Germline CDR1 and CDR2: LNHDA and SQIVND (reference sequence). V dropped 5 bases and J dropped 0; count of bases not matched to a gene: 10. Both iRepertoire HTBI primers and Arm-PCR of CDR3 regions were used to build the TCR beta libraries. Source study methods: Samples jointly harbored 62 TRBV and 14 TRBJ segments. TCRdb reprocessed the multiplex PCR reads via MiXCR and lists one record per CDR3 protein. It is TCRdb's table, rather than the study itself, that gives the V and J calls and clone size. The data show 400,000 to 500,000 distinct CDR3 sequences, about 14% seen once. This clonotype came up once. This may be a read error, as it is one base from a much larger clone.

This sample was shared with a second study, whose subject was T cells in Graves' hyperthyroidism and ophthalmopathy.

This TCR derives from a woman between 50 and 59 years old with Graves disease. V is TRBV19 and J is TRBJ1-3, with 7 bases aligning to TRBD1. This specimen was peripheral blood mononuclear cells (PBMCs), taken at new diagnosis, from a patient treated with antithyroid drugs. CDR3 nucleotide sequence: TGTGCCAGTAGTTCTCCGGGACAGACTTCCTCTGGAAACACCATATATTTT. This codes for CASSSPGQTSSGNTIYF.